The T cell receptor beta chain under discussion was sequenced for a study of blood T cell repertoires in COVID-19. Looking at the study overall: Donors in the United States, Italy and Spain gave samples during acute or convalescent COVID-19.

Sequencing was performed with immunoSEQ multiplex PCR; in TCRdb, only in-frame clones are kept and a portion is missing. The table has 200,000 to 300,000 clones, approximately 90% seen once; the top ten hold 3.5% to 5%. Study members were between roughly 18 and 89 years old and lived in approximately 25 US regions. Recovered Cohort 3 donors showed two negative PCRs, clearance, or symptom resolution. Per the germline V gene, CDR1 is GTSNPN and CDR2 is SVGIG (reference sequence). The CDR3 covers 16 residues. Trimming took off 7 bases at V and 3 bases at J, with 21 bases between the two ends. Sequencing was done on a sample of PBMCs or T cells enriched from blood (not recorded which). The J gene is TRBJ1-4, the V gene TRBV30; maybe TRBD1 (5 bases). The origin of this receptor is a woman in her twenties or thirties who had recovered from COVID-19. CDR3 bases: TGTGCCTCCTCCGGGTCTCAGGGATTATCTAATGAAAAACTGTTTTTT. Protein sequence: CASSGSQGLSNEKLFF.